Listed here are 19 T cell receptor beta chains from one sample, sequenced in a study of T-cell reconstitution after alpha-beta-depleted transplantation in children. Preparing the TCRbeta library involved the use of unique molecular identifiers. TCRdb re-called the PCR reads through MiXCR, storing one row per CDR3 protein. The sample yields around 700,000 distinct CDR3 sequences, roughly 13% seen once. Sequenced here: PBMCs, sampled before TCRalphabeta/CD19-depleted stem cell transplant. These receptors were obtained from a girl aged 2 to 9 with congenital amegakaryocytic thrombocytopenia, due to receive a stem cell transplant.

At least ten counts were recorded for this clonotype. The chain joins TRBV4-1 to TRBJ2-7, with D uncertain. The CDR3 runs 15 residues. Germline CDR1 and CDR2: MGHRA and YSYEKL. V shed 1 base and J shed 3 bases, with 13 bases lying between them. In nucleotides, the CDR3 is TGCGCCAGCAGCCAAGTCTCTCTATCCATCTACGAGCAGTACTTC. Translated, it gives CASSQVSLSIYEQYF.

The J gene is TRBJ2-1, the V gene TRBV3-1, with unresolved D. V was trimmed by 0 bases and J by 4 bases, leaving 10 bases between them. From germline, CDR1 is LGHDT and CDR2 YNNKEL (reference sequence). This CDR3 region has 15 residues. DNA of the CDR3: TGTGCCAGCAGCCAAGACCCACCCCTTTACAATGAGCAGTTCTTC. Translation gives CASSQDPPLYNEQFF.

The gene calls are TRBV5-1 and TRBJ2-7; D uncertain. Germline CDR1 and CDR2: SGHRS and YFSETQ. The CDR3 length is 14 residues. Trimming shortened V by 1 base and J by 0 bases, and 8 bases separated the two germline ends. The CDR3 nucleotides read TGCGCCAGCAGCTTGAAGGTTAACTCCTACGAGCAGTACTTC. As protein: CASSLKVNSYEQYF.

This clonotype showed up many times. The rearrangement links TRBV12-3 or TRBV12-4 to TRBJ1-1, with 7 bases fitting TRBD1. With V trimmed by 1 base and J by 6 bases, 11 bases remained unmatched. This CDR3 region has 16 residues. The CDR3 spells CASSLGRRRQGPEAFF. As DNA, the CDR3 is TGTGCCAGCAGTTTAGGCAGGCGAAGACAGGGCCCTGAAGCTTTCTTT.

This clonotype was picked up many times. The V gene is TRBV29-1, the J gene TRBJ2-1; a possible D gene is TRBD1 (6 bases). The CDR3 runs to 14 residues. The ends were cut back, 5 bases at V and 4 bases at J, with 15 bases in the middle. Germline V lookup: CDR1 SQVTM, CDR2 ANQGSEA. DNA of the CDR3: TGCAGCGTTTCCCACAGGGCCCCATACAATGAGCAGTTCTTC. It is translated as CSVSHRAPYNEQFF.

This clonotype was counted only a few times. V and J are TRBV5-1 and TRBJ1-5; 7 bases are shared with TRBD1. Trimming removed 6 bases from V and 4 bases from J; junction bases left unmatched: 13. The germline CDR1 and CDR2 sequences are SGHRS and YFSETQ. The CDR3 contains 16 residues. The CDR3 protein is CASTPPSGQKNQPQHF. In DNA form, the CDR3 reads TGCGCCAGCACCCCTCCCTCGGGACAGAAAAATCAGCCCCAGCATTTT.

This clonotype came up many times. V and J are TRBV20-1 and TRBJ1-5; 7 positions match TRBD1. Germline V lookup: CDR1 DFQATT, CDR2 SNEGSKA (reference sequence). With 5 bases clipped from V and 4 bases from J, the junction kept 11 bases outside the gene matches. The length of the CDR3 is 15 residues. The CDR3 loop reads CSARTGQSQNQPQHF. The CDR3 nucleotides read TGCAGTGCTCGGACAGGTCAGTCACAGAATCAGCCCCAGCATTTT.

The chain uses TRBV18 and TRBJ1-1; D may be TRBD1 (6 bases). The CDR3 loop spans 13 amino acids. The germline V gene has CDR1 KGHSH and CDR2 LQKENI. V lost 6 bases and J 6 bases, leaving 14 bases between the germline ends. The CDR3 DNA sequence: TGTGCCAGCTCCGAAAACAGGGACGCTGAAGCTTTCTTT. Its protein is CASSENRDAEAFF.

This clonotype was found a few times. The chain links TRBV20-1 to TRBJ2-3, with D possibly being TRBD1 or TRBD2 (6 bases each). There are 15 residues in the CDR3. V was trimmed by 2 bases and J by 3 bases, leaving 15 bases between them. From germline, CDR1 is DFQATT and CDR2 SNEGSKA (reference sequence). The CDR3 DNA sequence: TGCAGTGCTAGATCGGGGGCCGGTATTACAGATACGCAGTATTTT. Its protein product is CSARSGAGITDTQYF.

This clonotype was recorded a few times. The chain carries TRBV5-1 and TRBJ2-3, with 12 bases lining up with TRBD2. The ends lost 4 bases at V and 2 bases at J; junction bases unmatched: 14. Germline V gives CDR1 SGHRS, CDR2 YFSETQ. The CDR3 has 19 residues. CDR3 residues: CASSPEPRASGRATDTQYF. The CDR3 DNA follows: TGCGCCAGCAGCCCCGAACCGAGGGCTAGCGGGAGGGCCACAGATACGCAGTATTTT.

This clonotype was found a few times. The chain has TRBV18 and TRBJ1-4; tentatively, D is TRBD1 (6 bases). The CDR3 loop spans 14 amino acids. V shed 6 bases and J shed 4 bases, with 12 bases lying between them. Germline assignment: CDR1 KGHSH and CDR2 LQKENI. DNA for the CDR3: TGTGCCAGCTCTGGGGACACCTATAATGAAAAACTGTTTTTT. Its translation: CASSGDTYNEKLFF.

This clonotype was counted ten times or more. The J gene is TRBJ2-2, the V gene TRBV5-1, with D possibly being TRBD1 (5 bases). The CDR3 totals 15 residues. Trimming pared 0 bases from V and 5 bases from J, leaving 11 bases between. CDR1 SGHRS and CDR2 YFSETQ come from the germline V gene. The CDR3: CASSLAGQGTGELFF. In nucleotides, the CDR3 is TGCGCCAGCAGCTTGGCCGGACAAGGTACCGGGGAGCTGTTTTTT.

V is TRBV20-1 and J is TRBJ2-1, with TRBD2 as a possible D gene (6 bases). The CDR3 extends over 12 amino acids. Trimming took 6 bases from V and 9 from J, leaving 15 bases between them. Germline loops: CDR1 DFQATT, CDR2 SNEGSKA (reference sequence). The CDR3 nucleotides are TGCAGTGCGCGGGACTGGGGCTTTGAGCAGTTCTTC. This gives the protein CSARDWGFEQFF.

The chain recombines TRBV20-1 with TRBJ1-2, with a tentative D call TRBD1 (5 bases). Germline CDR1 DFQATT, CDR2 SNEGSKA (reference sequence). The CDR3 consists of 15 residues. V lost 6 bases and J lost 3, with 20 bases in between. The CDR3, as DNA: TGCAGTGCCCGAAATCCCGAAGGGGTTCACTATGGCTACACCTTC. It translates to CSARNPEGVHYGYTF.

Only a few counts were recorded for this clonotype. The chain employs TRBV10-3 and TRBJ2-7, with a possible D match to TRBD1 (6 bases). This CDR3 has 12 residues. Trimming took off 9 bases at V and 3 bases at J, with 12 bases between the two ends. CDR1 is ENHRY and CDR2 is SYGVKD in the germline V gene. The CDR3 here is CAISQDSYEQYF. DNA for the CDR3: TGTGCCATTTCTCAGGACAGCTACGAGCAGTACTTC.

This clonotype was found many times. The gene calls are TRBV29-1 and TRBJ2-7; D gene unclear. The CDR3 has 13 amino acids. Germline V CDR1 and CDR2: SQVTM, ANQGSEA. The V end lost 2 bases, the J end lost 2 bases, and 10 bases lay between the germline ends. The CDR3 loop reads CSVEHPSTYEQYF. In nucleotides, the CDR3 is TGCAGCGTTGAACATCCCAGCACCTACGAGCAGTACTTC.

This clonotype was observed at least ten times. The chain's CDR3 is CSAGRQNNQPQHF. CDR3 DNA: TGCAGTGCTGGCCGACAGAACAATCAGCCCCAGCATTTT. J is TRBJ1-5 and V is TRBV20-1; D is perhaps TRBD1 (5 bases). This CDR3 has 13 amino acids. The germline gives CDR1 DFQATT, CDR2 SNEGSKA (reference sequence). V lost 5 bases, J lost 3 bases, and 11 bases lay in between.

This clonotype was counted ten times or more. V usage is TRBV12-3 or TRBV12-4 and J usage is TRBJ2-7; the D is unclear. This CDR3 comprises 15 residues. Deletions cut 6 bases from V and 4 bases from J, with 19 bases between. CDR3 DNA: TGTGCCAGCAGAAACATCCATCGCGGAGAATACGAGCAGTACTTC. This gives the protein CASRNIHRGEYEQYF.

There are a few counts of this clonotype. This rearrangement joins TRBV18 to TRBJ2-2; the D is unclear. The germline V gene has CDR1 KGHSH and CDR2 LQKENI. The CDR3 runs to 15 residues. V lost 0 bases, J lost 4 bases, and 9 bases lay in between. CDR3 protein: CASSPPSKSTGELFF. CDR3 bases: TGTGCCAGCTCACCACCGAGCAAGAGCACCGGGGAGCTGTTTTTT.